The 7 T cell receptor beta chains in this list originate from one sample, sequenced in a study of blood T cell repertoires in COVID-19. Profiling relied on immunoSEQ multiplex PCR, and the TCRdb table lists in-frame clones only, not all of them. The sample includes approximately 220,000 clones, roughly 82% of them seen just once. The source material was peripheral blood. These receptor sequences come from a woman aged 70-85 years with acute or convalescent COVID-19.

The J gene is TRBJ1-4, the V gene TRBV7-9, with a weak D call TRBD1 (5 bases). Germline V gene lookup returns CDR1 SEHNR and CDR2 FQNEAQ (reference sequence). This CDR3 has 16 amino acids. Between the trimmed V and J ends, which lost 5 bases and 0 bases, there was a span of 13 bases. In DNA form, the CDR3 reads TGTGCCAGCAGCCCGACAGAGAGTGCAACTAATGAAAAACTGTTTTTT. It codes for CASSPTESATNEKLFF.

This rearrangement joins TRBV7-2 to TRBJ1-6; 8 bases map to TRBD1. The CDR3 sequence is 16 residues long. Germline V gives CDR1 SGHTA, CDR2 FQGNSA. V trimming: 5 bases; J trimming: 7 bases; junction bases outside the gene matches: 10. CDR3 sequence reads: CASSLQGGVGNSPLHF. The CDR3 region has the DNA TGTGCCAGCAGCCTACAGGGGGGGGTTGGGAATTCACCCCTCCACTTT.

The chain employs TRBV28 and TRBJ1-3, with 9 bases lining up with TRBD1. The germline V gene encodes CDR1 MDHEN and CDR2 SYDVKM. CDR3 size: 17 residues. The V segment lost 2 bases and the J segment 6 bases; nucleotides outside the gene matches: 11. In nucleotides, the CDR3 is TGTGCCAGCAGTTTAACCCTGGGGGACAGGGCAAAAAACACCATATATTTT. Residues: CASSLTLGDRAKNTIYF. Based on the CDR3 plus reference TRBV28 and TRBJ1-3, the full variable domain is DVKVTQSSRYLVKRTGEKVFLECVQDMDHENMFWYRQDPGLGLRLIYFSYDVKMKEKGDIPEGYSVSREKKERFSLILESASTNQTSMYLCASSLTLGDRAKNTIYFGEGSWLTVV.

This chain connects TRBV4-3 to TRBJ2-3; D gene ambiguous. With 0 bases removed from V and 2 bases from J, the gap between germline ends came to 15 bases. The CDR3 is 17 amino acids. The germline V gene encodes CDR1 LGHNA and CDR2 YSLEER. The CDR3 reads CASSQDPWRSSTDTQYF. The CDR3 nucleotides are TGCGCCAGCAGCCAAGATCCCTGGCGGAGCTCCACAGATACGCAGTATTTT.

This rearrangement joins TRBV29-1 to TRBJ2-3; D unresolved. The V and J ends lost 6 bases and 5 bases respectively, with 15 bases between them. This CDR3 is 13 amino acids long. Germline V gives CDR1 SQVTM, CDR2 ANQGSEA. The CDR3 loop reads CSVRLSQRDTQYF. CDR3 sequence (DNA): TGCAGCGTGCGACTTTCCCAACGAGATACGCAGTATTTT.

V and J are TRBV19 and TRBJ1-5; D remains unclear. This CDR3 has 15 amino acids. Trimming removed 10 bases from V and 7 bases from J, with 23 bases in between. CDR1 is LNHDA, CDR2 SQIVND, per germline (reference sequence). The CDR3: CATQAERGSRQPQHF. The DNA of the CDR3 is TGTGCCACCCAAGCCGAGCGCGGGTCGAGGCAGCCCCAGCATTTT.

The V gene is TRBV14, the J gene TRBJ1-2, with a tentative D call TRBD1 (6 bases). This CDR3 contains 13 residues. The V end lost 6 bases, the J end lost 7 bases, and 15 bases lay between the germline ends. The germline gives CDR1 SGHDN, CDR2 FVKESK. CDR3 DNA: TGTGCCAGCAGTTATAGACAGGCCGGTGGCTACACCTTC. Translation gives CASSYRQAGGYTF.